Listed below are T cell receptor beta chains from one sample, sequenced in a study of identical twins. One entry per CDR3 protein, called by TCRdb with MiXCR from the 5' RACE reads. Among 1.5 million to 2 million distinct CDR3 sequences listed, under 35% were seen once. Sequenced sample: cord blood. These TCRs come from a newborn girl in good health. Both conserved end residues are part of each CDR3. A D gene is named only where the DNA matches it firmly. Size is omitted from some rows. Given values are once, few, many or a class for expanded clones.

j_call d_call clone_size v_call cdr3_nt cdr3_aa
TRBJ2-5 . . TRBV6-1 TGTGCCAGCAGACGACAGGGAGGGAGAAAAGAGACCCAGTACTTC CASRRQGGRKETQYF
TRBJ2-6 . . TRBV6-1 TGTGCCAGCAGCGACCGACACTCTGGGGCCAACGTCCTGACTTTC CASSDRHSGANVLTF
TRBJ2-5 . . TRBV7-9 TGTGTCAGCAGCCCCCTCGGGGAGCAGTACTTC CVSSPLGEQYF
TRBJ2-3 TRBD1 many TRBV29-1 TGCAGCGTGGCCAAGGGGGCTCTCACAGATACGCAGTATTTT CSVAKGALTDTQYF
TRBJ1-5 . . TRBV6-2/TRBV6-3 TGTGCCAGCAGTTACTCGAAATCGGGGACCAATCAGCCCCAGCATTTT CASSYSKSGTNQPQHF
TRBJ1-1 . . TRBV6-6 TGTGCCAGCAGTTACCGCGGGCCCGCTGAAGCTTTCTTT CASSYRGPAEAFF
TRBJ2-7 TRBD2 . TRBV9 TGTGCCAGCAGCGTAGGGGGAGGGAGCTCCTACAATGAGCAGTACTTC CASSVGGGSSYNEQYF
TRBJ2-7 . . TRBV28 TGTGCCAGCAGGCCCCAGATGTGGACTCGACTCTACGAGCAGTACTTC CASRPQMWTRLYEQYF
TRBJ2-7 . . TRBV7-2 TGTGCCAGCAGCTTAGTACCGGACAGAACCTACGAGCAGTACTTC CASSLVPDRTYEQYF
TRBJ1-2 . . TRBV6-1 TGTGCCAGCAGTTCGGGGGCTCGCTATGGCTACACCTTC CASSSGARYGYTF
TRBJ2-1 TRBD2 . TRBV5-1 TGCGCCAGCAGCCGCCCGGGACTAGCAGGCATCAATGAGCAGTTCTTC CASSRPGLAGINEQFF
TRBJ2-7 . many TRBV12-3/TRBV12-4 TGTGCCAGCAGTTTTCTCGGGGGGCAATCCTACGAGCAGTACTTC CASSFLGGQSYEQYF
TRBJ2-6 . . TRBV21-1 TGTGCCAGCACCAAAAGTGGGCGGAACTCTGGGGCCAACGTCCTGACTTTC CASTKSGRNSGANVLTF
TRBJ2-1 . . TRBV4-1 TGCGCCAGCAGCCAGCTCTCTCCCTCCCGTGATGAGCAGTTCTTC CASSQLSPSRDEQFF
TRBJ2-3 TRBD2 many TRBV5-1 TGCGCCAGCAGCTTGGTAGCGGGGGCAGATACGCAGTATTTT CASSLVAGADTQYF